This entry lists 24 T cell receptor beta chains sequenced from one sample in a study of T cells after yellow fever vaccination. TCRdb redid the calling of the 5' RACE reads with MiXCR, one entry per CDR3 protein. In the table there are about 340,000 distinct CDR3 sequences, roughly an eighth of which are singletons. This material consisted of CD4+ T cells sorted from PBMCs, taken 15 days after the yellow fever booster vaccination. The source of these receptors is a man aged 18-30 years who received the YFV17D yellow fever vaccine.

This clonotype was detected only a few times. The chain carries TRBV11-2 and TRBJ1-1, with D possibly matching TRBD1 (5 bases). Germline CDR1 and CDR2: SGHAT and FQNNGV. V was shortened by 8 bases and J by 2 bases, with 15 bases between the two germline ends. This CDR3 region has 14 residues. In DNA, the CDR3 is TGTGCCAGCGGGCGGGGCGGGATTAACACTGAAGCTTTCTTT. The encoded protein is CASGRGGINTEAFF.

V is TRBV7-3 and J is TRBJ2-1, with D perhaps given as TRBD1 or TRBD2 (6 bases each). Trimming cost V 5 bases and J 4 bases, with 12 bases left between them. In germline, CDR1 is SGHTA, CDR2 FQGTGA. This CDR3 is built from 14 residues. CDR3 amino acids: CASSPKGGYNEQFF. CDR3 bases: TGTGCCAGCAGCCCCAAGGGGGGTTACAATGAGCAGTTCTTC.

This clonotype was detected many times. The chain is built from TRBV10-3 and TRBJ2-1; 11 nucleotides line up with TRBD2. CDR3 size: 18 residues. V trimming: 7 bases; J trimming: 1 base; junction bases outside the gene matches: 12. Germline-derived CDR1 and CDR2 are ENHRY and SYGVKD. The CDR3 region has the DNA TGTGCCATCAAGGGCCCTAGCGGGGGGCGACTTTCCTACAATGAGCAGTTCTTC. Residues: CAIKGPSGGRLSYNEQFF.

Only a few counts were recorded for this clonotype. The CDR3 DNA follows: TGCAGCGTTGTAAGAAGTCTGAACACTGAAGCTTTCTTT. It is translated as CSVVRSLNTEAFF. The chain joins TRBV29-1 to TRBJ1-1, with D unresolved. Germline CDR1 is SQVTM and CDR2 is ANQGSEA. CDR3 length: 13 residues. Deletions cut 4 bases from V and 0 bases from J, with 9 bases between.

The genes are TRBV6-1 and TRBJ1-2, with D unresolved. The CDR3 has 14 residues. In germline, CDR1 is MNHNS, CDR2 SASEGT. The V end lost 2 bases, the J end lost 1 base, and 8 bases lay between the germline ends. Here the CDR3 reads CASSEPASNYGYTF. CDR3 bases: TGTGCCAGCAGTGAACCGGCCAGTAACTATGGCTACACCTTC.

This clonotype was observed a handful of times. The gene calls are TRBV5-1 and TRBJ1-1; possibly TRBD1 for D (5 bases). The CDR3 totals 13 residues. Germline V CDR1 and CDR2: SGHRS, YFSETQ. Trimming removed 7 bases from V and 3 bases from J, with 13 bases in between. The chain's CDR3 is CASVGGVDTEAFF. The CDR3 nucleotides read TGCGCCAGCGTCGGGGGGGTAGACACTGAAGCTTTCTTT.

This clonotype has just a few counts. The gene calls are TRBV20-1 and TRBJ2-7; 7 bases agree with TRBD1. The CDR3 is 12 amino acids. The germline gives CDR1 DFQATT, CDR2 SNEGSKA (reference sequence). Germline trimming cut 7 bases from V and 5 bases from J; bases unmatched to any gene: 8. The CDR3 DNA reads TGCAGTGTAGGGGGCCGAGCGGACGAGCAGTACTTC. Encoded protein: CSVGGRADEQYF.

The table lists this clonotype with a few counts. This could be a read error, since a much larger clone is one nucleotide away. The CDR3 nucleotides read TGTGCCACCAGCTTAGCCAAAAACATTCAGTACTTC. Translated: CATSLAKNIQYF. This chain joins TRBV28 and TRBJ2-4, with no clear D. Germline V gives CDR1 MDHEN, CDR2 SYDVKM. The ends were cut back, 10 bases at V and 0 bases at J, with 7 bases in the middle. The CDR3 covers 12 residues. The full variable domain, in which reference TRBV28 and TRBJ2-4 provide the parts outside the CDR3, is DVKVTQSSRYLVKRTGEKVFLECVQDMDHENMFWYRQDPGLGLRLIYFSYDVKMKEKGDIPEGYSVSREKKERFSLILESASTNQTSMYLCATSLAKNIQYFGAGTRLSVL.

This clonotype was detected ten times or more. The J gene is TRBJ2-5, the V gene TRBV5-1; TRBD2 matches at 9 bases. The CDR3 loop spans 14 amino acids. The V gene's germline CDR1 is SGHRS and CDR2 YFSETQ. V shed 2 bases and J 7 bases; nucleotides not matched to a gene: 6. Here the CDR3 reads CASSFAGGRVTQYF. The CDR3 coding sequence is TGCGCCAGCAGCTTCGCGGGGGGGCGCGTGACCCAGTACTTC.

The J gene is TRBJ2-2, the V gene TRBV4-1; the D gene could be TRBD1 or TRBD2 (6 bases each). Trimming left V 1 base short and J 5 bases short, with 11 bases between. CDR3 length: 15 amino acids. The germline V gene has CDR1 MGHRA and CDR2 YSYEKL. The CDR3 is CASSQAGAGTGELFF. The CDR3 DNA sequence: TGCGCCAGCAGCCAAGCGGGGGCTGGAACCGGGGAGCTGTTTTTT.

This clonotype turned up a few times. This chain links TRBV4-2 with TRBJ2-7; the match to TRBD2 covers 8 bases. CDR1 and CDR2 from the germline V gene are LGHNA and YNFKEQ. V gave up 4 bases and J gave up 2 bases; unmatched junction bases: 10. The CDR3 covers 16 residues. The CDR3 DNA sequence: TGTGCCAGCAGCCCGACCGGGACTAGTTATGCCTACGAGCAGTACTTC. This translates into CASSPTGTSYAYEQYF.

The rearrangement joins TRBV9 to TRBJ2-5; D perhaps matches TRBD2 (6 bases). From germline, CDR1 is SGDLS and CDR2 YYNGEE. CDR3 size: 15 residues. The V and J ends lost 3 bases and 0 bases respectively, with 12 bases between them. CDR3 DNA: TGTGCCAGCAGCGCCGGGACTGCGTACCAAGAGACCCAGTACTTC. This gives the protein CASSAGTAYQETQYF.

This clonotype turned up a few times. The V and J genes are TRBV10-3 and TRBJ1-1; weak D call: TRBD1 (5 bases). The V gene's germline CDR1 is ENHRY and CDR2 SYGVKD. This CDR3 comprises 13 residues. The V end lost 6 bases, the J end lost 5 bases, and 13 bases lay between the germline ends. For the CDR3, the DNA is TGTGCCATCAGAGACGGGGGTGGGACTGAAGCTTTCTTT. This gives the protein CAIRDGGGTEAFF.

The chain recombines TRBV21-1 with TRBJ1-1. TRBV21-1 is labeled a pseudogene. The CDR3 has 13 amino acids. The CDR3 DNA is TGTGCCAGCAAAGGACGGGAGGAGACTGAAGCTTTCTTT. It yields the protein CASKGREETEAFF.

The chain recombines TRBV27 with TRBJ1-5; D gene ambiguous. The V and J ends lost 3 bases and 0 bases respectively, with 9 bases between them. The germline CDR1 and CDR2 sequences are MNHEY and SMNVEV (reference sequence). This CDR3 has 15 residues. The CDR3 coding sequence is TGTGCCAGCAGTTTTGCGGGGAATAGCAATCAGCCCCAGCATTTT. Protein sequence: CASSFAGNSNQPQHF.

This clonotype was picked up a small number of times. The chain employs TRBV10-3 and TRBJ2-3; D is possibly TRBD1 (6 bases). Germline V gene lookup returns CDR1 ENHRY and CDR2 SYGVKD. The V end was cut by 6 bases, the J end by 0 bases, with 16 bases between. The CDR3 loop spans 16 amino acids. CDR3 sequence (DNA): TGTGCCATCAGGGACAGCTCCAAAGCAAGCACAGATACGCAGTATTTT. Its translation is CAIRDSSKASTDTQYF.

This clonotype was detected only a few times. The chain links TRBV2 to TRBJ2-5, with TRBD2 identical over 10 bases. Unmatched junction bases numbered 2, after V lost 5 bases and J lost 5 bases. This CDR3 has 13 amino acids. Germline V CDR1 and CDR2: SNHLY, FYNNEI. The DNA of the CDR3 is TGTGCCAGCAGTACTAGCGGGGTCGAGACCCAGTACTTC. It encodes CASSTSGVETQYF.

This clonotype has more than one count but fewer than ten. The CDR3 loop is CASSPGPYSNQPQHF. CDR3 DNA sequence: TGTGCCAGCAGCCCCGGGCCATATAGCAATCAGCCCCAGCATTTT. The chain has TRBV3-1 and TRBJ1-5; D gene uncertain. Germline-derived CDR1 and CDR2 are LGHDT and YNNKEL (reference sequence). The length of the CDR3 is 15 residues. V was cut by 4 bases and J by 0 bases, with 10 bases left in between.

This clonotype was found many times. The chain is built from TRBV29-1 and TRBJ2-5, with D possibly called TRBD1 or TRBD2 (5 bases each). The CDR3 is 12 amino acids. Germline values: CDR1 SQVTM, CDR2 ANQGSEA. Trimming cost V 7 bases and J 5 bases, with 14 bases left between them. The CDR3 spells CSGGLSGETQYF. The DNA of the CDR3 is TGCAGCGGTGGACTCTCAGGGGAGACCCAGTACTTC.

This clonotype occurred many times. The V call is TRBV12-3 or TRBV12-4, the J call TRBJ2-5; D ambiguous. The CDR3 sequence is 13 residues long. Deletions cut 6 bases from V and 2 bases from J, with 10 bases between. The CDR3 sequence: CASRLNGQETQYF. CDR3 nucleotides: TGTGCCAGCAGGCTCAACGGGCAAGAGACCCAGTACTTC.

This clonotype was observed a handful of times. The CDR3 loop reads CSANYRTFEKLFF. The CDR3 coding sequence is TGCAGTGCTAATTACAGGACTTTTGAAAAACTGTTTTTT. This rearrangement joins TRBV20-1 to TRBJ1-4, with D possibly being TRBD1 (5 bases). The length of the CDR3 is 13 residues. Per the germline V gene, CDR1 is DFQATT and CDR2 is SNEGSKA (reference sequence). V was pared by 4 bases and J by 7 bases, with 13 bases between.

The genes are TRBV9 and TRBJ2-1; D might be TRBD2 (6 bases). The CDR3 loop spans 15 amino acids. Between the trimmed V and J ends, which lost 0 bases and 7 bases, there was a span of 14 bases. Germline CDR1 is SGDLS and CDR2 is YYNGEE. This CDR3 is CASSVAGGVENEQFF. CDR3 nucleotide sequence: TGTGCCAGCAGCGTAGCTGGCGGGGTGGAAAATGAGCAGTTCTTC.

This clonotype was counted a few times. The genes are TRBV4-3 and TRBJ2-1, with D possibly matching TRBD1 (5 bases). V shed 4 bases and J shed 6 bases, with 10 bases lying between them. The CDR3 covers 13 residues. Germline CDR1 and CDR2: LGHNA and YSLEER. The CDR3 protein is CASSREQANEQFF. The CDR3 DNA reads as TGCGCCAGCAGCCGAGAACAGGCCAATGAGCAGTTCTTC.

The chain employs TRBV5-1 and TRBJ2-5, with D tentatively TRBD1 (6 bases). Between the trimmed V and J ends, which lost 0 bases and 5 bases, there was a span of 17 bases. CDR1 SGHRS and CDR2 YFSETQ come from the germline V gene. This CDR3 spans 16 amino acids. Here the CDR3 reads CASSLGTGGGPETQYF. For the CDR3, the DNA is TGCGCCAGCAGCTTGGGGACCGGTGGGGGCCCGGAGACCCAGTACTTC. The full variable domain, in which reference TRBV5-1 and TRBJ2-5 provide the parts outside the CDR3, is KAGVTQTPRYLIKTRGQQVTLSCSPISGHRSVSWYQQTPGQGLQFLFEYFSETQRNKGNFPGRFSGRQFSNSRSEMNVSTLELGDSALYLCASSLGTGGGPETQYFGPGTRLLVL.